This TCR beta chain was obtained from a study of T cells in Graves' hyperthyroidism and ophthalmopathy. TCR beta CDR3 regions were amplified from RNA. During a first-round RT-PCR of the TCR CDR3, the HTBI primer set was used. TCRdb reanalysed the multiplex PCR reads using MiXCR and keeps one entry per CDR3 protein. The top ten hold around 15% of the sample, which has 600,000 to 750,000 distinct CDR3 sequences, 15% to 20% seen once. 10 ml of fresh peripheral blood supplied the PBMCs. Germline V lookup: CDR1 MNHNS, CDR2 SASEGT. The J segment lost 4 bases and the V segment lost 11 bases, leaving 10 bases of the junction unmatched. The CDR3 runs 14 residues.

This sequence joins TRBV6-1 and TRBJ2-2; 7 nucleotides align to TRBD2. The sequence was collected from a man between 50 and 59 years old with Graves' hyperthyroidism. Sequenced input: blood. The CDR3 sequence is CAGRLAVSTGELFF. The CDR3 DNA is TGTGCCGGCCGGCTAGCGGTGAGCACCGGGGAGCTGTTTTTT.